Following are 19 T cell receptor beta chains from one sample sequenced in a study of T cells in Graves' hyperthyroidism and ophthalmopathy. Authors of the study amplified TCR beta CDR3 regions from RNA transcripts. A first-round RT-PCR of the TCR CDR3 used the HTBI primer set. TCRdb reanalysed the multiplex PCR reads using MiXCR and keeps one entry per CDR3 protein. The repertoire holds fewer than 800,000 distinct CDR3 sequences, with around 15% as singletons. The sequencing sample was made of blood. The receptors here all came from a young man with Graves' hyperthyroidism.

This chain connects TRBV24-1 to TRBJ1-2, with no clear D. CDR1 KGHDR and CDR2 SFDVKD come from the germline V gene. Trimming shortened V by 3 bases and J by 10 bases, and 11 bases separated the two germline ends. There are 12 residues in the CDR3. CDR3 region: CATSDPKAVYTF. In DNA form, the CDR3 reads TGTGCCACCAGTGATCCAAAAGCTGTCTACACCTTC.

There are many counts of this clonotype. V and J are TRBV28 and TRBJ1-2; D gene uncertain. Between the trimmed V and J ends, which lost 3 bases and 4 bases, there was a span of 12 bases. From germline, CDR1 is MDHEN and CDR2 SYDVKM. The CDR3 is 14 residues long. The CDR3 region is CASSLTGSPYGYTF. As DNA, the CDR3 is TGTGCCAGCAGTTTGACCGGATCCCCCTATGGCTACACCTTC.

CDR3 in DNA: TGTGCCAGCAGTTGGGGGGTCTACACTGAAGCTTTCTTT. Amino acids: CASSWGVYTEAFF. V is TRBV6-1 and J is TRBJ1-1; TRBD1 is a possible D gene (5 bases). The CDR3 spans 13 residues. Germline CDR1 is MNHNS and CDR2 is SASEGT. With 5 bases removed from V and 3 bases from J, the gap between germline ends came to 10 bases.

This clonotype was seen repeatedly, ten times or more. The rearrangement joins TRBV11-2 to TRBJ2-3; maybe TRBD2 (6 bases). This CDR3 has 16 residues. Trimming shortened V by 1 base and J by 1 base, and 12 bases separated the two germline ends. Germline CDR1 SGHAT, CDR2 FQNNGV. DNA for the CDR3: TGTGCCAGCAGCTTAGCGGTGTTAGCGGGCACAGATACGCAGTATTTT. Protein product: CASSLAVLAGTDTQYF.

A note on this clonotype: A read error may be the cause here, since a much bigger clone is one base away. The chain combines TRBV7-6 with TRBJ2-7; 10 nucleotides match TRBD1. Germline CDR1 reads SGHVS; CDR2 reads FNYEAQ. This CDR3 is built from 14 residues. Trimming took 7 bases from V and 1 from J; bases not matched to a gene: 4. This CDR3 reads CASIRDRGSYEQYF. As DNA, the CDR3 is TGTGCCAGCATCCGGGACAGGGGTTCCTACGAGCAGTACTTC.

Ten or more counts support this clonotype. This chain connects TRBV5-5 to TRBJ2-3; no definite D call. The germline CDR1 and CDR2 sequences are SGHKS and YYEKEE (reference sequence). There are 15 residues in the CDR3. V lost 0 bases, J lost 4 bases, and 12 bases lay in between. CDR3 bases: TGTGCCAGCAGCTTGGCGGGCGACACGTCAGATACGCAGTATTTT. Translating gives CASSLAGDTSDTQYF.

This clonotype has more than one count but fewer than ten. The chain employs TRBV19 and TRBJ1-1; D possibly corresponds to TRBD1 (6 bases). CDR3 length: 14 amino acids. Germline CDR1 reads LNHDA; CDR2 reads SQIVND (reference sequence). The V end lost 7 bases, the J end lost 7 bases, and 19 bases lay between the germline ends. The CDR3 coding sequence is TGTGCCAGTACTTATAGAGGAGGGGGGGTTGAAGCTTTCTTT. It encodes CASTYRGGGVEAFF.

V usage is TRBV9 and J usage is TRBJ1-1; no clear D. This CDR3 region has 14 residues. The germline gives CDR1 SGDLS, CDR2 YYNGEE. V lost 3 bases and J 1 base, leaving 10 bases between the germline ends. The CDR3 reads CASSASWGNTEAFF. The CDR3 nucleotides read TGTGCCAGCAGCGCTAGCTGGGGGAACACTGAAGCTTTCTTT.

This clonotype has a handful of counts. The CDR3 here is CSVEGADTQYF. The DNA for the CDR3 is TGCAGCGTTGAGGGAGCAGATACGCAGTATTTT. V usage is TRBV29-1 and J usage is TRBJ2-3, with D perhaps matching TRBD2 (5 bases). This CDR3 comprises 11 residues. V gave up 3 bases and J gave up 4 bases, with 5 bases separating them. CDR1 and CDR2 from the germline V gene are SQVTM and ANQGSEA.

This clonotype was counted many times. The J gene is TRBJ1-1, the V gene TRBV2; D gene uncertain. The germline CDR1 and CDR2 sequences are SNHLY and FYNNEI. The V end lost 3 bases, the J end lost 6 bases, and 8 bases lay between the germline ends. The CDR3 contains 12 residues. The CDR3 reads CASSDRRAEAFF. CDR3 DNA: TGTGCCAGCAGTGACCGGCGGGCTGAAGCTTTCTTT.

This clonotype has a count of ten or more. The V call is TRBV12-3 or TRBV12-4, the J call TRBJ2-3; TRBD2 aligns across 7 bases. V shed 6 bases, J shed 7 bases, and the junction held 7 bases outside the gene matches. The CDR3 runs 13 residues. In DNA, the CDR3 is TGTGCCAGCAGCCGTGCGGGAGACTATACGCAGTATTTT. This translates into CASSRAGDYTQYF.

The gene calls are TRBV29-1 and TRBJ2-7, with 7 bases that match TRBD2. The CDR3 runs 15 residues. Germline V gene sequence: CDR1 SQVTM, CDR2 ANQGSEA. Losses at the gene ends were 5 bases for V and 6 bases for J; bases not matched to a gene: 16. CDR3 in amino acids: CSVFRGDADSGEQYF. The CDR3 DNA reads TGCAGCGTTTTCCGGGGGGACGCCGACTCTGGCGAGCAGTACTTC.

This clonotype turned up a few times. The chain uses TRBV6-2 or TRBV6-3 and TRBJ2-3, with TRBD2 matching over 11 bases. This CDR3 comprises 17 residues. After removal of 2 bases from V and 5 bases from J, the junction contained 9 bases not matched to a gene. The germline V gene has CDR1 MNHEY and CDR2 SVGEGT. The CDR3 bases are TGTGCCAGCAGTTACCCGCTTCCGGGACTAGCGGAAGATACGCAGTATTTT. Its protein product is CASSYPLPGLAEDTQYF.

This sequence joins TRBV19 and TRBJ1-1, with D tentatively TRBD1 (6 bases). CDR3 length equals 15 residues. V gave up 0 bases and J gave up 8 bases, with 16 bases separating them. CDR1 is LNHDA, CDR2 SQIVND, per germline (reference sequence). The CDR3 protein is CASSIDSGGTPEAFF. Written as DNA, the CDR3 is TGTGCCAGTAGTATAGATTCCGGTGGGACACCCGAAGCTTTCTTT.

The table lists this clonotype with a few counts. The V and J genes are TRBV4-2 and TRBJ2-7; D is possibly TRBD2 (5 bases). V was trimmed by 6 bases and J by 5 bases, leaving 17 bases between them. The CDR3 contains 14 residues. The germline V gene encodes CDR1 LGHNA and CDR2 YNFKEQ. The CDR3 protein is CASSHEGSFDEQYF. As DNA, the CDR3 is TGTGCCAGCAGTCACGAAGGGAGTTTCGACGAGCAGTACTTC.

This chain uses TRBV20-1 with TRBJ1-1, with D maybe TRBD1 (6 bases). Trimming took off 5 bases at V and 11 bases at J, with 21 bases between the two ends. Germline V lookup: CDR1 DFQATT, CDR2 SNEGSKA (reference sequence). The CDR3 has 13 amino acids. The CDR3 protein is CSAPKTGLKEAFF. The CDR3 nucleotides are TGCAGTGCTCCTAAAACAGGGCTGAAGGAGGCTTTCTTT.

The rearrangement links TRBV29-1 to TRBJ1-1; TRBD1 matches at 7 bases. The V and J ends lost 1 base and 1 base, in that order; junction bases with no gene match: 0. CDR3 length: 13 amino acids. CDR1 is SQVTM and CDR2 is ANQGSEA in the germline V gene. The CDR3 nucleotides are TGCAGCGTTGAAGCAGGGGGGAACACTGAAGCTTTCTTT. Translation: CSVEAGGNTEAFF.

This clonotype was counted many times. V and J are TRBV18 and TRBJ2-1; 7 positions agree with TRBD2. V dropped 2 bases and J dropped 0; count of bases not matched to a gene: 4. The CDR3 is 16 residues long. Germline V gene lookup returns CDR1 KGHSH and CDR2 LQKENI. The CDR3 bases are TGTGCCAGCTCACCAAATAGCGGGTCCTCCTACAATGAGCAGTTCTTC. It is translated as CASSPNSGSSYNEQFF.

CDR3 DNA sequence: TGTGCCAGCAGGCTGGAGACAGAATCCTACGAGCAGTACTTC. It codes for CASRLETESYEQYF. The V gene is TRBV6-1, the J gene TRBJ2-7; TRBD1 might be the D (5 bases). CDR1 is MNHNS, CDR2 SASEGT, per germline. The V gene lost 6 bases and the J gene lost 1 base, with 13 bases spanning the gap. The CDR3 contains 14 residues.